The T cell receptor beta chain under discussion was sequenced for a study of T cells after yellow fever vaccination. As for the study in general: Fractions with few cells were prepared using SMART-Seq v4 Ultra Low Input.

Looked up from germline, CDR1 is MDHEN and CDR2 is SYDVKM. The CDR3 length is 17 residues. Trimming removed 6 bases at V and 8 bases at J, with 25 bases between. Each CDR3 protein gets one entry after TCRdb re-called the 5' RACE reads with MiXCR. Among around 590,000 distinct CDR3 sequences listed, around 12% were seen once. On this clonotype itself: As yet, its antigen is unknown.

Findings and caveats of the study: There was a possibility that FACS-sorted repertoires contained abundant clonotypes contaminating from the bulk population. At 96% for CD4 and approximately 88% for CD8, most primary-vaccination clones showed up again after the booster. Overlap between CD4 and CD8 compartments was detected for a small share of clonotypes.

The chain recombines TRBV28 with TRBJ1-4, with a weak D call TRBD1 (5 bases). The sequencing here drew on PBMCs, taken on the day of the yellow fever booster vaccination. This receptor was taken from a man aged 30 to 39 who received the YFV17D yellow fever vaccine. The CDR3 spells CASSPLGAGTISEKLFF. The CDR3 DNA reads as TGTGCCAGCAGCCCTCTAGGGGCAGGAACTATTTCCGAAAAACTGTTTTTT.